Shown below are 24 T cell receptor beta chains from a single sample sequenced in a study of blood T cell repertoires in COVID-19. The protocol was immunoSEQ multiplex PCR, while the TCRdb copy is restricted to in-frame clones and leaves out a portion. The table includes approximately 170,000 clones, roughly 80% detected once. The sample taken for sequencing was PBMCs or T cells enriched from blood (not recorded which). The receptors derive from a woman aged 25 to 45 who had recovered from COVID-19.

This clone was detected a few times. The gene calls are TRBV2 and TRBJ1-6; D is undetermined. CDR1 and CDR2 from the germline V gene are SNHLY and FYNNEI. The CDR3 loop spans 15 amino acids. V lost 6 bases, J lost 3 bases, and 12 bases lay in between. CDR3 sequence (DNA): TGTGCCAGCAGGGGAGGGATGGACTATAATTCACCCCTCCACTTT. Amino acid sequence: CASRGGMDYNSPLHF.

The rearrangement links TRBV6-5 to TRBJ2-5; maybe TRBD1 (5 bases). Germline V gene data show CDR1 as MNHEY and CDR2 as SVGAGI. Between the trimmed V and J ends, which lost 5 bases and 2 bases, there was a span of 9 bases. The CDR3 consists of 13 residues. The CDR3 DNA sequence: TGTGCCAGCAGTAAGACAGAGCAAGAGACCCAGTACTTC. It translates to CASSKTEQETQYF.

The chain uses TRBV5-6 and TRBJ2-2; the match to TRBD1 covers 12 bases. The CDR3 has 14 residues. V was pared by 8 bases and J by 7 bases, with 6 bases of the junction left unmatched. Germline CDR1 is SGHDT and CDR2 is YYEEEE. This chain's CDR3 is CASTGTGGFGELFF. DNA for the CDR3: TGTGCCAGTACCGGGACAGGGGGCTTCGGGGAGCTGTTTTTT.

In its sample, this clone was seen a few times. The chain combines TRBV3-1 (or the pseudogene TRBV3-2) with TRBJ1-6; D possibly corresponds to TRBD1 (5 bases). This CDR3 is 15 amino acids long. In germline, CDR1 is LGHDT, CDR2 YNNKEL (reference sequence). V lost 1 base to trimming and J lost 6 bases, with 10 bases between them. The CDR3 bases are TGTGCCAGCAGCCAAGCCGGACAACCTAATTCACCCCTCCACTTT. It is translated as CASSQAGQPNSPLHF.

The gene calls are TRBV30 and TRBJ2-7; D is possibly TRBD2 (6 bases). Per the germline V gene, CDR1 is GTSNPN and CDR2 is SVGIG (reference sequence). The CDR3 extends over 13 amino acids. Trimming removed 3 bases from V and 2 bases from J, with 11 bases in between. The CDR3, as DNA: TGTGCCTGGAGGGGACTTTTTACCTACGAGCAGTACTTC. Translating gives CAWRGLFTYEQYF.

This clone was observed a few times. V is TRBV5-6 and J is TRBJ1-1, with D uncertain. V was trimmed by 1 base and J by 5 bases, leaving 9 bases between them. The length of the CDR3 is 13 residues. Germline V gene data show CDR1 as SGHDT and CDR2 as YYEEEE. The CDR3 protein is CASSLTTYTEAFF. Written as DNA, the CDR3 is TGTGCCAGCAGCTTGACCACCTATACTGAAGCTTTCTTT.

The V call is TRBV6-5, the J call TRBJ1-5; TRBD1 matches 8 bases. Germline V gene lookup returns CDR1 MNHEY and CDR2 SVGAGI. There are 15 residues in the CDR3. V dropped 6 bases and J dropped 1; count of bases not matched to a gene: 5. The DNA of the CDR3 is TGTGCCAGCAGCCACCGGGACAGGAGCAATCAGCCCCAGCATTTT. It codes for CASSHRDRSNQPQHF.

J is TRBJ1-1 and V is TRBV7-3, with D possibly TRBD1 on 6 matching bases. CDR3 length: 15 amino acids. Germline V gives CDR1 SGHTA, CDR2 FQGTGA. Trimming stripped 0 bases from V and 1 base from J, with 9 bases between. CDR3 nucleotide sequence: TGTGCCAGCAGCTTAACTGGGGGCGGGAACACTGAAGCTTTCTTT. Translated, it gives CASSLTGGGNTEAFF.

This rearrangement joins TRBV19 to TRBJ1-5; the D is unclear. The length of the CDR3 is 14 residues. From germline, CDR1 is LNHDA and CDR2 SQIVND (reference sequence). V lost 5 bases, J lost 1 base, and 9 bases lay in between. CDR3 region: CASSSDWSNQPQHF. The CDR3 coding sequence is TGTGCCAGTAGTTCCGACTGGAGCAATCAGCCCCAGCATTTT.

The chain is built from TRBV5-4 and TRBJ1-1; D gene unclear. Trimming cost V 0 bases and J 6 bases, with 9 bases left between them. The CDR3 is 13 amino acids. Germline assignment: CDR1 SGHNT and CDR2 YYREEE (reference sequence). The DNA for the CDR3 is TGTGCCAGCAGCTTGGACCGCGGGGCTGAAGCTTTCTTT. Translated: CASSLDRGAEAFF.

J is TRBJ2-1 and V is TRBV2; 9 bases fit TRBD2. The CDR3 length is 17 residues. Per the germline V gene, CDR1 is SNHLY and CDR2 is FYNNEI. V dropped 5 bases and J dropped 5; count of bases not matched to a gene: 13. The CDR3 nucleotides read TGTGCCAGCAGTCGAAGGGGAGGGCTAGCGGGGAACAATGAGCAGTTCTTC. Its protein product is CASSRRGGLAGNNEQFF. Full variable domain (remainder filled in from reference TRBV2 and TRBJ2-1): EPEVTQTPSHQVTQMGQEVILRCVPISNHLYFYWYRQILGQKVEFLVSFYNNEISEKSEIFDDQFSVERPDGSNFTLKIRSTKLEDSAMYFCASSRRGGLAGNNEQFFGPGTRLTVL.

A remark on this clone: This specimen includes other DNA sequences encoding the same CDR3. The chain carries TRBV19 and TRBJ1-1; 8 nucleotides align to TRBD1. The germline CDR1 and CDR2 sequences are LNHDA and SQIVND (reference sequence). CDR3 length: 14 amino acids. J gave up 5 bases and V 3 bases, and 5 bases lay outside the gene matches. The CDR3 is CASSIRQGATEAFF. In DNA form, the CDR3 reads TGTGCCAGTAGTATCCGCCAGGGGGCAACTGAAGCTTTCTTT.

Turning to this clone: Relative to the germline gene, one junction end is altered; a read error may explain this. The chain uses TRBV6-5 and TRBJ1-2, with 8 bases that match TRBD1. This CDR3 contains 13 residues. Germline lookup yields CDR1 MNHEY and CDR2 SVGAGI. The CDR3 spells CASRDRGNDGYTF. The CDR3 nucleotides are TGTGCCAGCAGAGACAGGGGTAACGATGGCTACACCTTC.

This CDR3 reads CASAGGRIIYGYTF. The DNA for the CDR3 is TGTGCCAGCGCCGGGGGGCGCATTATCTATGGCTACACCTTC. The gene calls are TRBV28 and TRBJ1-2, with D maybe TRBD1 (6 bases). In germline, CDR1 is MDHEN, CDR2 SYDVKM. This CDR3 is built from 14 residues. With 8 bases removed from V and 4 bases from J, the gap between germline ends came to 17 bases.

This clone was counted a single time. The chain carries TRBV9 and TRBJ2-5; 9 positions match TRBD2. V lost 5 bases and J lost 4; bases outside the gene matches: 12. CDR1 is SGDLS, CDR2 YYNGEE, per germline. CDR3 length: 16 amino acids. As DNA, the CDR3 is TGTGCCAGCAGTCCTCACGCGGGGGGGCCGTCAGAGACCCAGTACTTC. It encodes CASSPHAGGPSETQYF.

The genes are TRBV11-1 and TRBJ2-3; D not resolved. Deletions cut 3 bases from V and 2 bases from J, with 9 bases between. The germline gives CDR1 SGHAT, CDR2 FQDESV (reference sequence). The CDR3 contains 14 residues. CDR3: CASSFDIYTDTQYF. CDR3 nucleotides: TGTGCCAGCAGCTTCGACATCTACACAGATACGCAGTATTTT.

The gene calls are TRBV7-9 and TRBJ2-3; D is possibly TRBD2 (6 bases). The CDR3 has 14 amino acids. The V gene's germline CDR1 is SEHNR and CDR2 FQNEAQ (reference sequence). V was pared by 4 bases and J by 2 bases, with 10 bases between. The chain's CDR3 is CASSSGVYTDTQYF. The CDR3 DNA is TGTGCCAGCAGCTCGGGGGTGTACACAGATACGCAGTATTTT.

This chain joins TRBV10-1 and TRBJ1-3; 10 bases map to TRBD1. The length of the CDR3 is 16 residues. Trimming removed 5 bases from V and 3 bases from J; junction bases left unmatched: 7. Germline values: CDR1 WNHNN, CDR2 SYGVQD (reference sequence). The CDR3 region has the DNA TGCGCCAGCAGTCCGGCAGACAGGGGGCTTGGAAACACCATATATTTT. Protein product: CASSPADRGLGNTIYF.

The chain combines TRBV27 with TRBJ1-1, with 9 bases lining up with TRBD1. The CDR3 contains 14 residues. Germline CDR1 MNHEY, CDR2 SMNVEV (reference sequence). The V and J ends lost 5 bases and 10 bases, in that order; junction bases with no gene match: 11. The CDR3 DNA reads TGTGCCAGCAGTAGGGACAGGGCCAGGGTTGGAGCTTTCTTT. This encodes CASSRDRARVGAFF.

The V call is TRBV28, the J call TRBJ1-1; 9 bases fit TRBD1. The CDR3 consists of 15 residues. CDR1 and CDR2 (germline): MDHEN, SYDVKM. J gave up 0 bases and V 6 bases, and 5 bases lay outside the gene matches. This CDR3 is CASRGQGGMNTEAFF. CDR3 sequence (DNA): TGTGCCAGCAGGGGACAGGGAGGGATGAACACTGAAGCTTTCTTT.

A single count supports this clone. V usage is TRBV21-1 and J usage is TRBJ2-7; TRBD1, the table's D call, was not compared with the DNA. TRBV21-1 is classified as a pseudogene. This CDR3 is built from 16 residues. The CDR3 DNA is TGTGCCAGCAGCACCCGAGGACAGGTCCTACACCACGAGCAGTACGTC. Its protein is CASSTRGQVLHHEQYV.

The chain recombines TRBV28 with TRBJ1-1, with 9 bases identical to TRBD1. V shed 7 bases and J 11 bases; nucleotides not matched to a gene: 14. Germline V gene sequence: CDR1 MDHEN, CDR2 SYDVKM. This CDR3 has 14 amino acids. CDR3 in amino acids: CASINSRDRARAFF. The DNA for the CDR3 is TGTGCCAGCATCAACTCCCGGGACAGGGCACGGGCTTTCTTT.

This clone was recorded once. The V and J genes are TRBV5-1 and TRBJ2-3; no clear D gene. Germline V lookup: CDR1 SGHRS, CDR2 YFSETQ. The CDR3 spans 13 residues. The ends were cut back, 0 bases at V and 6 bases at J, with 8 bases in the middle. The CDR3 protein is CASSLETEDTQYF. CDR3 bases: TGCGCCAGCAGCTTGGAAACAGAGGATACGCAGTATTTT.

The chain recombines TRBV7-9 with TRBJ1-2; tentative D call: TRBD1 (5 bases). The CDR3 loop spans 17 amino acids. The V end was cut by 1 base, the J end by 4 bases, with 19 bases between. Germline V CDR1 and CDR2: SEHNR, FQNEAQ (reference sequence). DNA for the CDR3: TGTGCCAGCAGCTTAGTTGGCTTGTTGGCACAGGCCTATGGCTACACCTTC. Translated: CASSLVGLLAQAYGYTF.